Listed below are T cell receptor beta chains from one sample, sequenced in a study of T cell repertoires in cytomegalovirus infection. TCRdb reprocessed the reads with MiXCR, giving one entry per CDR3 protein. The table lists hundreds of thousands of distinct CDR3 sequences, roughly 30% of them singletons. These receptors lack a known antigen. Sample: cultured PBMCs, taken from culture after CMV antigen stimulation. The receptor set was obtained from a human donor in good health (CMV status not recorded). Some clones in this sample may be carry-over from other donors' samples. Both conserved end residues are part of each CDR3. D genes are given only for firm matches. The listing skips clone size in some rows; elsewhere it reads once, few, many or a size class.

NA | TRBJ1-1 | TRBV12-3/TRBV12-4 | NA | CASSFMTEAFF | TGTGCCAGCAGTTTTATGACGGAAGCTTTCTTT
many | TRBJ1-5 | TRBV7-6 | TRBD1 | CASSLTGDNQPQHF | TGTGCCAGCAGCTTAACAGGGGACAATCAGCCCCAGCATTTT
NA | TRBJ1-5 | TRBV6-2/TRBV6-3 | NA | CASSYIGTSNQPQHF | TGTGCCAGCAGTTATATAGGGACTAGCAATCAGCCCCAGCATTTT
few | TRBJ2-7 | TRBV7-9 | NA | CASSATRGRVTYEQYF | TGTGCCAGCAGCGCTACCCGGGGCCGAGTCACCTACGAGCAGTACTTC
many | TRBJ1-1 | TRBV7-2 | TRBD1 | CASSSRDRGQTFF | TGTGCCAGCAGCTCCCGGGACAGGGGGCAAACTTTCTTT
few | TRBJ2-1 | TRBV14 | TRBD2 | CASSHGLAGYNEQFF | TGTGCCAGCAGTCACGGACTAGCGGGCTACAATGAGCAGTTCTTC
NA | TRBJ2-2 | TRBV20-1 | NA | CSARRGIGGELFF | TGCAGTGCTAGGAGGGGGATCGGCGGGGAGCTGTTTTTT
few | TRBJ2-5 | TRBV12-3/TRBV12-4 | NA | CASTDFVQGEAETQYF | TGTGCCAGCACCGATTTTGTCCAGGGTGAGGCAGAGACCCAGTACTTC
NA | TRBJ2-4 | TRBV20-1 | NA | CSARGALAKNIQYF | TGCAGTGCTAGAGGGGCGCTGGCCAAAAACATTCAGTACTTC
NA | TRBJ1-5 | TRBV6-1 | NA | CASSAGRGYQPQHF | TGTGCCAGCAGTGCCGGACGAGGTTATCAGCCCCAGCATTTT
many | TRBJ2-1 | TRBV7-2 | NA | CASSLVETRDEQFF | TGTGCCAGCAGCTTAGTCGAGACTCGCGATGAGCAGTTCTTC
NA | TRBJ2-5 | TRBV18 | TRBD1 | CASSPPVGTGAQETQYF | TGTGCCAGCTCACCACCGGTCGGGACAGGAGCCCAAGAGACCCAGTACTTC
NA | TRBJ1-5 | TRBV7-2 | TRBD1 | CASSFTGVVNQPQHF | TGTGCCAGCAGCTTCACAGGGGTAGTGAATCAGCCCCAGCATTTT
NA | TRBJ1-3 | TRBV19 | NA | CASSPYHSLRPSGNTIYF | TGTGCCAGTAGCCCTTACCATTCACTCCGACCTTCTGGAAACACCATATATTTT
few | TRBJ2-7 | TRBV10-3 | TRBD2 | CAISDPLASGSSYEQYF | TGTGCCATCAGTGATCCCTTGGCTAGCGGGAGCTCCTACGAGCAGTACTTC
NA | TRBJ2-1 | TRBV6-5 | TRBD2 | CASSRRTSGTNEQFF | TGTGCCAGCAGCCGTCGGACTAGCGGGACGAATGAGCAGTTCTTC
NA | TRBJ2-4 | TRBV4-1 | NA | CASSQEGSKNIQYF | TGCGCCAGCAGCCAAGAGGGCTCCAAAAACATTCAGTACTTC
once | TRBJ2-5 | TRBV9 | NA | CASSVGGVRGQETQYF | TGTGCCAGCAGCGTAGGGGGAGTGAGGGGCCAAGAGACCCAGTACTTC
few | TRBJ1-2 | TRBV28 | TRBD1 | CASSLGGQDSGYTF | TGTGCCAGCAGTTTGGGGGGACAGGACTCGGGCTACACCTTC
few | TRBJ1-2 | TRBV28 | TRBD1 | CASSFWAGGQNYGYTF | TGTGCCAGCAGTTTCTGGGCAGGGGGCCAGAACTATGGCTACACCTTC
few | TRBJ2-7 | TRBV20-1 | TRBD2 | CSATWAGLGYHEQYF | TGCAGTGCTACGTGGGCGGGACTAGGTTACCACGAGCAGTACTTC
NA | TRBJ2-5 | TRBV15 | NA | CATSSLRDNQETQYF | TGTGCCACCAGCAGCCTCCGGGACAACCAAGAGACCCAGTACTTC
NA | TRBJ1-6 | TRBV14 | NA | CASSQGAGAGSPLHF | TGTGCCAGCAGCCAAGGAGCAGGCGCTGGGTCACCCCTCCACTTT
many | TRBJ2-3 | TRBV7-2 | NA | CASSKTRTHTDTQYF | TGTGCCAGCAGCAAAACTAGAACCCACACAGATACGCAGTATTTT
few | TRBJ2-3 | TRBV4-1 | NA | CASSQGRGTGTDTQYF | TGCGCCAGCAGCCAAGGAAGGGGTACTGGCACAGATACGCAGTATTTT
NA | TRBJ1-4 | TRBV5-1 | TRBD1 | CASRSGTGFPGKLFF | TGCGCCAGCCGATCCGGGACAGGGTTTCCTGGAAAACTGTTTTTT
once | TRBJ1-1 | TRBV2 | NA | CASRLEWNTEAFF | TGTGCCAGCAGATTGGAGTGGAACACTGAAGCTTTCTTT
few | TRBJ1-6 | TRBV18 | TRBD1 | CASSPTGTESSYNSPLHF | TGTGCCAGCTCACCCACCGGGACAGAGAGCTCCTATAATTCACCCCTCCACTTT
few | TRBJ1-4 | TRBV20-1 | NA | CSARDQPENEKLFF | TGCAGTGCTAGAGATCAGCCGGAAAATGAAAAACTGTTTTTT
few | TRBJ2-7 | TRBV20-1 | TRBD2 | CSVRGAGGTHSYEQYF | TGCAGTGTGCGCGGAGCGGGAGGGACACACTCCTACGAGCAGTACTTC
NA | TRBJ1-4 | TRBV4-3 | NA | CASSRRDNPDPPTELFF | TGCGCCAGCAGCCGGCGAGATAACCCGGACCCACCCACAGAACTGTTTTTT
NA | TRBJ2-1 | TRBV11-3 | TRBD2 | CASSNSGRAGRQFF | TGTGCCAGCAGCAATAGCGGGAGGGCCGGTCGGCAGTTCTTC
NA | TRBJ1-1 | TRBV5-6 | TRBD1 | CASSLGPKRMVQGANTAEAFF | TGTGCCAGCAGCTTGGGACCTAAAAGGATGGTACAGGGGGCAAACACTGCGGAAGCTTTCTTT
few | TRBJ1-1 | TRBV7-2 | NA | CASSSRPMNTEAFF | TGTGCCAGCAGCTCCCGTCCCATGAACACTGAAGCTTTCTTT
NA | TRBJ2-3 | TRBV15 | TRBD2 | CATSRGSGLASTDTQYF | TGTGCCACCAGCAGAGGTTCTGGACTAGCGAGCACAGATACGCAGTATTTT
NA | TRBJ2-5 | TRBV20-1 | TRBD1 | CSARDGTGQETQYF | TGCAGTGCTAGAGATGGGACAGGTCAAGAGACCCAGTACTTC
NA | TRBJ1-5 | TRBV10-3 | NA | CAISEGNNQPQHF | TGTGCCATCAGTGAAGGGAACAATCAGCCCCAGCATTTT
NA | TRBJ2-1 | TRBV6-2/TRBV6-3 | NA | CASSYSGYPSNEQFF | TGTGCCAGCAGTTACTCAGGGTATCCATCCAATGAGCAGTTCTTC
many | TRBJ2-7 | TRBV7-2 | NA | CASAGSHSSYEQYF | TGTGCCAGCGCTGGGAGCCACAGCTCCTACGAGCAGTACTTC
few | TRBJ1-5 | TRBV19 | NA | CASSRQGTGQPQHF | TGTGCCAGTAGTAGGCAGGGTACGGGGCAGCCCCAGCATTTT
few | TRBJ2-1 | TRBV7-9 | TRBD2 | CASSTPGLAGGGEQFF | TGTGCCAGCAGCACCCCGGGACTAGCGGGAGGAGGTGAGCAGTTCTTC
few | TRBJ2-7 | TRBV7-9 | NA | CASSFRGGVGEQYF | TGTGCCAGCAGCTTCAGGGGAGGGGTGGGGGAGCAGTACTTC
NA | TRBJ2-7 | TRBV7-2 | TRBD2 | CASSPRTSGSGEQYF | TGTGCCAGCAGCCCGCGGACTAGCGGGAGTGGCGAGCAGTACTTC
few | TRBJ2-5 | TRBV6-5 | NA | CASRLIGTQETQYF | TGTGCCAGCAGACTGATCGGGACCCAAGAGACCCAGTACTTC
NA | TRBJ1-1 | TRBV29-1 | NA | CSVTRMDTEAFF | TGCAGCGTCACAAGGATGGACACTGAAGCTTTCTTT
NA | TRBJ2-5 | TRBV12-3/TRBV12-4 | NA | CASSFGDPKTQYF | TGTGCCAGCAGTTTCGGGGATCCGAAGACCCAGTACTTC
few | TRBJ2-1 | TRBV27 | NA | CASKTQSSYNEQFF | TGTGCCAGCAAAACCCAGAGCTCCTACAATGAGCAGTTCTTC
NA | TRBJ1-1 | TRBV19 | TRBD1 | CASARQGGGKNTEAFF | TGTGCCAGTGCTCGACAGGGGGGAGGTAAGAACACTGAAGCTTTCTTT
few | TRBJ2-7 | TRBV28 | TRBD1 | CASSSGDRRGGEQYF | TGTGCCAGCAGCTCCGGGGACAGGAGGGGTGGGGAGCAGTACTTC
few | TRBJ2-5 | TRBV4-2 | TRBD2 | CASSSLAGSAAQYF | TGTGCCAGCAGCAGTCTAGCGGGGTCGGCGGCCCAGTACTTC
NA | TRBJ1-1 | TRBV29-1 | NA | CSVEDRGRTNTEAFF | TGCAGCGTTGAAGATCGCGGCAGGACAAACACTGAAGCTTTCTTT
few | TRBJ2-5 | TRBV10-3 | NA | CAISESDEGETQYF | TGTGCCATCAGTGAGTCTGACGAAGGAGAGACCCAGTACTTC
NA | TRBJ2-7 | TRBV6-1 | TRBD1 | CASSGGQGPDEQYF | TGTGCCAGCAGTGGGGGACAGGGGCCCGACGAGCAGTACTTC